One and the same sample provided the 2 T cell receptor beta chains below, sequenced in a study of blood T cell repertoires in COVID-19 (TCRdb year 2020). Library preparation employed the immunoSEQ multiplex PCR assay. The source is immuneACCESS, and TCRdb retained only in-frame sequences with V and J called. Part of the clones is not carried over; for the studies checked, unresolved V genes explain less than half of this, and the remainder is unexplained. The sample table holds approximately 300,000 clones, of which just under 90% were seen once. The ten largest clones represent over 5.5% of the sample. Source material: peripheral blood. Receptor source: a woman aged 45-59 years with COVID-19, enrolled during active disease.

CDR3 amino acids: CASSESSTEAFF. For the CDR3, the DNA is TGCGCCAGCAGTGAGTCGAGCACTGAAGCTTTCTTT. This chain links TRBV10-2 with TRBJ1-1; D ambiguous. Germline CDR1 WSHSY, CDR2 SAAADI. The germline V and J ends were trimmed by 0 bases and 4 bases, with 3 bases remaining between them. The CDR3 spans 12 residues.

The chain couples TRBV29-1 to TRBJ2-7, with 8 bases lining up with TRBD1. Germline values: CDR1 SQVTM, CDR2 ANQGSEA. This CDR3 has 13 amino acids. The V segment lost 6 bases and the J segment 4 bases; nucleotides outside the gene matches: 8. CDR3 residues: CSVPGTGTYEQYF. CDR3 in DNA: TGCAGCGTCCCCGGGACAGGAACTTACGAGCAGTACTTC.